This T cell receptor beta chain appears in the sequencing data of a study of identical twins. Study-wide findings and caveats: Abundant beta clonotypes from cord blood had fewer insertions, unlike memory repertoires, which showed none.

This clonotype was recorded a few times. No antigen is known for it. With template switching, a universal primer site was added, and the cDNA carried unique molecular identifiers. TCRdb reprocessed the 5' RACE reads with MiXCR, giving one entry per CDR3 protein. This table has fewer than 250,000 distinct CDR3 sequences, 6% to 8% appearing once. The germline CDR1 and CDR2 sequences are SSHAT and FNYEAQ (reference sequence). The CDR3 consists of 16 residues. Deletions cut 5 bases from V and 2 bases from J, with 16 bases between. The data were also submitted as part of a second study, on yellow fever vaccine responses in identical twins.

The specimen was CD8+ T cells sorted from blood. The clonotype originates from a woman aged 18-29 years in good health. The chain uses TRBV7-7 and TRBJ2-1; weak D call: TRBD2 (5 bases). The CDR3 sequence is CASSRGMERPYNEQFF. In DNA form, the CDR3 reads TGTGCCAGCAGCCGAGGGATGGAGCGGCCCTACAATGAGCAGTTCTTC.